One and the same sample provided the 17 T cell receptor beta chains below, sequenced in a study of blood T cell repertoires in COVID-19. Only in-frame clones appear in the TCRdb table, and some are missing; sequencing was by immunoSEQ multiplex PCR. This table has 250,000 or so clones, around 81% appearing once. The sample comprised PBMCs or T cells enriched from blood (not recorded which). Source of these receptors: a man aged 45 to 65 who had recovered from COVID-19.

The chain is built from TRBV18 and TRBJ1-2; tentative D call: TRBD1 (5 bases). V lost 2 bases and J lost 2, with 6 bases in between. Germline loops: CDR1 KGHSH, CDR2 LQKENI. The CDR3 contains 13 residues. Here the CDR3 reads CASSPGGNYGYTF. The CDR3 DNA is TGTGCCAGCTCACCAGGGGGGAACTATGGCTACACCTTC.

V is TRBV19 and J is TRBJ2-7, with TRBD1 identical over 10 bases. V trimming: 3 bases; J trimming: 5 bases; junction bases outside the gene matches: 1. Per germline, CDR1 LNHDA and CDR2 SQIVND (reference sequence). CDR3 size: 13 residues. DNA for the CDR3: TGTGCCAGTAGTATCGGGACAGGGGACGAGCAGTACTTC. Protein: CASSIGTGDEQYF.

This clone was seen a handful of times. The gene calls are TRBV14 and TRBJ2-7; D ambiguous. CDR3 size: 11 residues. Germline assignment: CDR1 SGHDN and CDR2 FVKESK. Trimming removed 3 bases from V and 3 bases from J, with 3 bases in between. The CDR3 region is CASSHYYEQYF. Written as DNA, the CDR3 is TGTGCCAGCAGCCACTACTACGAGCAGTACTTC.

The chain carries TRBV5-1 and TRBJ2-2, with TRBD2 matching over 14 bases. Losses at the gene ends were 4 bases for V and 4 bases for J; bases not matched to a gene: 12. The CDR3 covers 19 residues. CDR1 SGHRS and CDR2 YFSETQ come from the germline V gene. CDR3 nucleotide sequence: TGCGCCAGCAGCCCATGGACTAGCGGGAGGTTTCGTAGCACCGGGGAGCTGTTTTTT. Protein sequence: CASSPWTSGRFRSTGELFF.

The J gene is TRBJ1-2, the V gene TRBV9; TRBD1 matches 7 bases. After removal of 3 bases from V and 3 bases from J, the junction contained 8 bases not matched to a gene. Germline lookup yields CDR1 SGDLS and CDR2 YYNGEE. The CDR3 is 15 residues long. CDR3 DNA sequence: TGTGCCAGCAGCGCCGGGACAGATGGAGACTATGGCTACACCTTC. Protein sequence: CASSAGTDGDYGYTF.

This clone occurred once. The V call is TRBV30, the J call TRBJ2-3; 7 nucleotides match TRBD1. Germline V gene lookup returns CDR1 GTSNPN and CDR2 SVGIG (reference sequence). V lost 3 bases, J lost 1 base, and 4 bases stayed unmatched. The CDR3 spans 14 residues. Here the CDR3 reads CAWRKGAGTDTQYF. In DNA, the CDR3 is TGTGCCTGGAGAAAGGGGGCAGGCACAGATACGCAGTATTTT.

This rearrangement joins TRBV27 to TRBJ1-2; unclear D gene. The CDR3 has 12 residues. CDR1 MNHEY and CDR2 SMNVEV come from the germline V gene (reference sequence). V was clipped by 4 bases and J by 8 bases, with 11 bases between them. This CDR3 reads CASSSREWGYTF. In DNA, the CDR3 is TGTGCCAGCAGTTCTAGGGAGTGGGGCTACACCTTC.

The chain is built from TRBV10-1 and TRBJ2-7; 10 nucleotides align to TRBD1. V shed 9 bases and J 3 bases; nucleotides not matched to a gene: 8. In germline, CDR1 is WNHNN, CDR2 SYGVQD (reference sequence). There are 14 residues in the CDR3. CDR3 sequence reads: CASSRTGGYYEQYF. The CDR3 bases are TGCGCCAGTAGCCGGACAGGGGGATACTACGAGCAGTACTTC.

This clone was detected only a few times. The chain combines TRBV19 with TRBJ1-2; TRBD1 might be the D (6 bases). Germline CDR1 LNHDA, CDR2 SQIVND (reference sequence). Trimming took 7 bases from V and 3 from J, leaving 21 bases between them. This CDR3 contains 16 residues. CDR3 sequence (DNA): TGTGCCAGTACCGCAGGTCGAGTAGGGGGAGACTATGGCTACACCTTC. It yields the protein CASTAGRVGGDYGYTF.

CDR3 sequence reads: CASSLDTHSRRPLHF. The CDR3 nucleotides read TGTGCCAGCAGCTTGGACACCCATTCACGTAGACCCCTCCACTTT. The rearrangement links TRBV11-2 to TRBJ1-6; TRBD1 is a possible D gene (5 bases). V dropped 3 bases and J dropped 12 bases, with 18 bases sitting between them. The CDR3 totals 15 residues. Germline lookup yields CDR1 SGHAT and CDR2 FQNNGV.

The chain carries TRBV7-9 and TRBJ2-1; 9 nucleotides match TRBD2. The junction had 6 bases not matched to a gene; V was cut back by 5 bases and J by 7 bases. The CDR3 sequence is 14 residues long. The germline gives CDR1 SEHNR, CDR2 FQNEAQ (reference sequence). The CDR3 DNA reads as TGTGCCAGCAGCGGCAGACTAGCGGCGAATGAGCAGTTCTTC. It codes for CASSGRLAANEQFF. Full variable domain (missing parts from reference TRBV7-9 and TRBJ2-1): DTGVSQNPRHKITKRGQNVTFRCDPISEHNRLYWYRQTLGQGPEFLTYFQNEAQLEKSRLLSDRFSAERPKGSFSTLEIQRTEQGDSAMYLCASSGRLAANEQFFGPGTRLTVL.

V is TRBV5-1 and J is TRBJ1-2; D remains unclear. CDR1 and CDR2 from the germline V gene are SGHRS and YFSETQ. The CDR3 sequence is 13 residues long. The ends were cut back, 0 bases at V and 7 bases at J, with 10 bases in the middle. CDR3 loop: CASSLEPAGGYTF. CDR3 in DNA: TGCGCCAGCAGCTTGGAGCCAGCGGGTGGCTACACCTTC.

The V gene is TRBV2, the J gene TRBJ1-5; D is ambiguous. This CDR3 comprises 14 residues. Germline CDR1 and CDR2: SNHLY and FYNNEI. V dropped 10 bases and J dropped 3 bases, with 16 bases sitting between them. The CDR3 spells CATQRGGSNQPQHF. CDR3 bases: TGTGCCACCCAACGTGGCGGATCCAATCAGCCCCAGCATTTT. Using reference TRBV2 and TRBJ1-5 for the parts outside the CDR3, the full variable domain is EPEVTQTPSHQVTQMGQEVILRCVPISNHLYFYWYRQILGQKVEFLVSFYNNEISEKSEIFDDQFSVERPDGSNFTLKIRSTKLEDSAMYFCATQRGGSNQPQHFGDGTRLSIL.

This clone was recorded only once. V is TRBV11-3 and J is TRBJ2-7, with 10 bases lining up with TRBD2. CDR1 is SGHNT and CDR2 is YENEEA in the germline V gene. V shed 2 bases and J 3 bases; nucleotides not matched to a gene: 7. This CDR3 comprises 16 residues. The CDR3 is CASSLIAGGGFYEQYF. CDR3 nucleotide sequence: TGTGCCAGCAGCTTAATAGCGGGAGGTGGTTTCTACGAGCAGTACTTC.

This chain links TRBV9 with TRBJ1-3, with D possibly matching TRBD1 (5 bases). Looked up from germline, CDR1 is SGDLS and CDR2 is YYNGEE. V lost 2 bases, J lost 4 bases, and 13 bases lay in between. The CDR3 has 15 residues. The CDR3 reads CASSVEDSSGNTIYF. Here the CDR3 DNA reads TGTGCCAGCAGCGTGGAAGACAGTTCCGGAAACACCATATATTTT.

This CDR3 reads CASSNRDRGYEQYF. The CDR3 nucleotides are TGTGCCAGCAGTAACCGGGACAGGGGTTACGAGCAGTACTTC. The chain combines TRBV27 with TRBJ2-7; 10 nucleotides line up with TRBD1. The ends lost 5 bases at V and 4 bases at J; junction bases unmatched: 5. Germline V gene sequence: CDR1 MNHEY, CDR2 SMNVEV (reference sequence). CDR3 length: 14 amino acids.

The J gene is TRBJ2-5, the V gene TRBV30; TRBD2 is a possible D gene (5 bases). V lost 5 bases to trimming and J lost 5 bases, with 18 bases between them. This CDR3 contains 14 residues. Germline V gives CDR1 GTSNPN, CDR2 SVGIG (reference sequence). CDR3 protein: CAWDDGSVRETQYF. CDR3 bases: TGTGCCTGGGACGATGGGAGCGTTCGGGAGACCCAGTACTTC.